Listed here is a single T cell receptor beta chain. J gave up 1 base and V 2 bases, and 5 bases lay outside the gene matches. The CDR3 has 17 residues. CDR1 and CDR2 from the germline V gene are MGHRA and YSYEKL. The sample comes from a study of blood T cell repertoires in COVID-19. Study overall: Spain, Italy and the United States supplied samples that represented acute and convalescent COVID-19. The cDNA or gDNA used as material had been derived from T cells, B-cell-depleted T cells, or PBMCs.

Authors' processing steps: How many nucleated cells were present was estimated from reference gene primer amplification. Sequencing used immunoSEQ multiplex PCR; TCRdb keeps in-frame clones, though not all of them. V and J calls and clone size are those listed in that table; D and trimming were worked out from the DNA. Of fewer than 90,000 clones detected, approximately 80% appear once; the ten largest clones hold roughly 50%. This clonotype was obtained from a human donor in a cohort sampled during active COVID-19. The chain is built from TRBV4-1 and TRBJ2-1; the match to TRBD2 covers 10 bases. Material for sequencing was peripheral blood. The CDR3 bases are TGCGCCAGCAGCCAACTACCGACTAGCGGGTCCTACAATGAGCAGTTCTTC. Translation gives CASSQLPTSGSYNEQFF.